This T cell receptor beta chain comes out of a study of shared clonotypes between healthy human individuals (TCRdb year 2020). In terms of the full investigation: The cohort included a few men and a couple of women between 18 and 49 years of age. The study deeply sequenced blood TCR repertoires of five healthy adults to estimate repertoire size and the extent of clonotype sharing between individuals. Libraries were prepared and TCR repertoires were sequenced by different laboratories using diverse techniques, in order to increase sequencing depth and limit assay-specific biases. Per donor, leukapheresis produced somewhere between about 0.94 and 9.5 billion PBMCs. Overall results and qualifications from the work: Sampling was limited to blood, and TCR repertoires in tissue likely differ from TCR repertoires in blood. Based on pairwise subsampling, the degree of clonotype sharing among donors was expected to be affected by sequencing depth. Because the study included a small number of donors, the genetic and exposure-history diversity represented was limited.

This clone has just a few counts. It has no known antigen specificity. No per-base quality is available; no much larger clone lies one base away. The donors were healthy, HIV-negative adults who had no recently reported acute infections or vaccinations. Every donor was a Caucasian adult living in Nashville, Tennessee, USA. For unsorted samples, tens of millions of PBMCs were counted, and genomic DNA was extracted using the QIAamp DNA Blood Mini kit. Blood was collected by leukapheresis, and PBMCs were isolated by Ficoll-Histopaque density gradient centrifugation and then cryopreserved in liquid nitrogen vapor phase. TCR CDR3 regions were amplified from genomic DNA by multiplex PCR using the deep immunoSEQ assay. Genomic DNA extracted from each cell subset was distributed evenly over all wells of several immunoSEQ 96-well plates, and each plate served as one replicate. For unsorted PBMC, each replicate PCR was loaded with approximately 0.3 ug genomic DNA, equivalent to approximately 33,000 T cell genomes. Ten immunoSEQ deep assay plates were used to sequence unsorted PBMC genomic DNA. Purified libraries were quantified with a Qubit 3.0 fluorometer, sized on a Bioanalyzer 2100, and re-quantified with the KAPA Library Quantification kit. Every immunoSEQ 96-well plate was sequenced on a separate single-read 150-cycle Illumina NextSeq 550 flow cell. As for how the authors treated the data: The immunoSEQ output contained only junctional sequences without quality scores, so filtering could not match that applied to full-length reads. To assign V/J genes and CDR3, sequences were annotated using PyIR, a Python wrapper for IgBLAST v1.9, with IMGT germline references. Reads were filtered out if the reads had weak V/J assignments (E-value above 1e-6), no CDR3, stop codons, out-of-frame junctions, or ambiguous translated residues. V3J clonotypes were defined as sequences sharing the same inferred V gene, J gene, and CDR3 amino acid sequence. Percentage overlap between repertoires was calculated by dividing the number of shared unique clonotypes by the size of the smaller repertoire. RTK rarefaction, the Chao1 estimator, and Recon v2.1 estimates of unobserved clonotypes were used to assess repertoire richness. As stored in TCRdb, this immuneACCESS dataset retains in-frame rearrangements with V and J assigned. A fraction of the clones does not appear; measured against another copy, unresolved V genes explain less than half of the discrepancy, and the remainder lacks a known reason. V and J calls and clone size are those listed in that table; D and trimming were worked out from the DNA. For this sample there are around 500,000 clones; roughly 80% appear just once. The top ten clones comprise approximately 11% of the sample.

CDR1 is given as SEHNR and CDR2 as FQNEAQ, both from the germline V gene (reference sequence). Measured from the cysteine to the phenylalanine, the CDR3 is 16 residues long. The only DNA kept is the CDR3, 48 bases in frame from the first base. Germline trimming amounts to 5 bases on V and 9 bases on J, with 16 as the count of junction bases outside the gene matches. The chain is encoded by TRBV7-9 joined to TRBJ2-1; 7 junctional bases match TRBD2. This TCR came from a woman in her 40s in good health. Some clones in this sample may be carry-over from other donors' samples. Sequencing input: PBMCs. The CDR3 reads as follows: CASSPGGVLAAAEQFF. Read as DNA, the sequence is TGTGCCAGCAGCCCTGGGGGGGTTCTAGCGGCAGCTGAGCAGTTCTTC.